The clone carrying this TCR beta chain was observed a handful of times. The data derive from a study of identical twins. This CDR3 comprises 16 residues. Germline CDR1 and CDR2: SNHLY and FYNNEI. The junction had 10 bases not matched to a gene; V was cut back by 7 bases and J by 1 base. A universal primer site arose from template switching, and cDNA bore unique molecular identifiers. TCRdb passed the 5' RACE reads through MiXCR, listing each CDR3 protein once. The profile covers approximately 350,000 distinct CDR3 sequences, with 9% to 15% appearing a single time and approximately 7.5% taken by the ten largest. The sample also formed part of further work on yellow fever vaccine responses in identical twins. That source notes: Twins' vaccine T cell responses reportedly seemed partly convergent and partly personalized.

Sequences were obtained from CD8+ T cells sorted from blood. This TCR was recovered from a woman aged 18-29 years in good health. The rearrangement links TRBV2 to TRBJ2-7; 10 positions match TRBD2. Here the CDR3 reads CASTWLAGVESYEQYF. The CDR3 region has the DNA TGTGCCAGCACGTGGCTAGCGGGGGTTGAATCCTACGAGCAGTACTTC.